The sequence of this TCR beta chain was determined in a study of technical replicates of blood from a handful of donors. Looked up from germline, CDR1 is LNHDA and CDR2 is SQIVND (reference sequence). This CDR3 comprises 16 residues. The V and J ends lost 5 bases and 4 bases, in that order; junction bases with no gene match: 10. Clones were sequenced by immunoSEQ multiplex PCR, and TCRdb holds only the in-frame ones, with some missing. The sample lists 75,000 to 95,000 clones, almost 97% occurring once. The V and J genes are TRBV19 and TRBJ1-3; TRBD1 agrees at 8 bases. The clonotype originates from a human donor in good health. Sequencing was carried out using T cells isolated from PBMCs. CDR3 sequence (DNA): TGTGCCAGTAGTTCGACCGGGACAGGTGAAGGAAACACCATATATTTT. Its protein product is CASSSTGTGEGNTIYF. Together with reference TRBV19 and TRBJ1-3, the CDR3 gives the full variable domain: DGGITQSPKYLFRKEGQNVTLSCEQNLNHDAMYWYRQDPGQGLRLIYYSQIVNDFQKGDIAEGYSVSREKKESFPLTVTSAQKNPTAFYLCASSSTGTGEGNTIYFGEGSWLTVV.